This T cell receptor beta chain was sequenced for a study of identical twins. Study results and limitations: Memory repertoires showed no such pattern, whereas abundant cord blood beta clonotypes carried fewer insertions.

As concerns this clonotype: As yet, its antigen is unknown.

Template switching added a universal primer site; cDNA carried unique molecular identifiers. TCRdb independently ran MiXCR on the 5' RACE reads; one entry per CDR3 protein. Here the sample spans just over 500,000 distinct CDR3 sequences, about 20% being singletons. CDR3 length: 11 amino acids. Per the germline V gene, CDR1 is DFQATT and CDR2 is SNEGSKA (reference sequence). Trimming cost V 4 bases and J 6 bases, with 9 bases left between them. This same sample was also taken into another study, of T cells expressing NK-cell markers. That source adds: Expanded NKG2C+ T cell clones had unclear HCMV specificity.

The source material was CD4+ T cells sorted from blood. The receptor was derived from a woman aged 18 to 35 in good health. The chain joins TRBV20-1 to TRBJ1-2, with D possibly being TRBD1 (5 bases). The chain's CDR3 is CSAMWGDGYTF. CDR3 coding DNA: TGCAGTGCTATGTGGGGCGATGGCTACACCTTC.